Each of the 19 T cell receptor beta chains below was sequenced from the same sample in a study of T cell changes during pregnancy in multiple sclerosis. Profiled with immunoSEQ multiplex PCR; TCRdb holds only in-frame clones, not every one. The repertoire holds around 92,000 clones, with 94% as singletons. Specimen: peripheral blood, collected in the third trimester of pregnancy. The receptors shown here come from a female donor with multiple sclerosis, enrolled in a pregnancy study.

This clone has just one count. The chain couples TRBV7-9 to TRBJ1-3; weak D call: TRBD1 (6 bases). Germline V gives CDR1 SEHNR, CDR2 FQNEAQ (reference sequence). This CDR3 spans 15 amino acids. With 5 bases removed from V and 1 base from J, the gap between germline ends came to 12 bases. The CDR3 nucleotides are TGTGCCAGCAGCATAAACAGGGAATCTGGAAACACCATATATTTT. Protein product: CASSINRESGNTIYF.

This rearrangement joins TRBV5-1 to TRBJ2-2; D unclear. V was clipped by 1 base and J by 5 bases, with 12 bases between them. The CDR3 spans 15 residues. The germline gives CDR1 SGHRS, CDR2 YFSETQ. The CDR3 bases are TGCGCCAGCAGCTTGTTAGGTTTGGAGACCGGGGAGCTGTTTTTT. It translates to CASSLLGLETGELFF.

The CDR3 protein is CAISLGQLNTEAFF. The DNA for the CDR3 is TGTGCCATCAGTCTGGGACAGTTGAACACTGAAGCTTTCTTT. The rearrangement links TRBV10-3 to TRBJ1-1; 7 bases align to TRBD1. The CDR3 has 14 residues. V lost 5 bases and J lost 0; bases outside the gene matches: 3. In germline, CDR1 is ENHRY, CDR2 SYGVKD.

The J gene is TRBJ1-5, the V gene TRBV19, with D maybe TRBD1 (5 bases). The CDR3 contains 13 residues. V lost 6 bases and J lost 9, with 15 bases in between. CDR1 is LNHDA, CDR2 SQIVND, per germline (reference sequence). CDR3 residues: CASSMWGDRPQHF. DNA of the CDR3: TGTGCCAGTAGCATGTGGGGGGACCGGCCCCAGCATTTT.

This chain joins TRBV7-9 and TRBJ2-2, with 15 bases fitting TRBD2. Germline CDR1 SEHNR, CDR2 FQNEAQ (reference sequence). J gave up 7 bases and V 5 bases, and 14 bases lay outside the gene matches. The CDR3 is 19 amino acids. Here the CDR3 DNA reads TGTGCCAGCAGCCCTAGAGGGACTAGCGGGAGGCCCGGGAACGGGGAGCTGTTTTTT. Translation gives CASSPRGTSGRPGNGELFF. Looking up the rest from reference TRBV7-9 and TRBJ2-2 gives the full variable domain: DTGVSQNPRHKITKRGQNVTFRCDPISEHNRLYWYRQTLGQGPEFLTYFQNEAQLEKSRLLSDRFSAERPKGSFSTLEIQRTEQGDSAMYLCASSPRGTSGRPGNGELFFGEGSRLTVL.

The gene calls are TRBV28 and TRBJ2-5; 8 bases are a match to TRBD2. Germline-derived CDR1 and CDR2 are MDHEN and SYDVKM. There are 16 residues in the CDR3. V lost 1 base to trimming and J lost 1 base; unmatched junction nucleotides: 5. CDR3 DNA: TGTGCCAGCAGTTTATATGCGGGAGGCCTCCAAGAGACCCAGTACTTC. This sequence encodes CASSLYAGGLQETQYF.

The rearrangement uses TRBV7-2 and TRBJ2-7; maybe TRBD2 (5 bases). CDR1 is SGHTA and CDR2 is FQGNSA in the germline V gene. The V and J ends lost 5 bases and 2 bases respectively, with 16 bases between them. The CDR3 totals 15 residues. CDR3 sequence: CASSLAWSAAYEQYF. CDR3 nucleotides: TGTGCCAGCAGCCTCGCCTGGTCAGCGGCCTACGAGCAGTACTTC. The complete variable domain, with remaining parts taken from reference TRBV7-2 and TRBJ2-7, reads GAGVSQSPSNKVTEKGKDVELRCDPISGHTALYWYRQSLGQGLEFLIYFQGNSAPDKSGLPSDRFSAERTGGSVSTLTIQRTQQEDSAVYLCASSLAWSAAYEQYFGPGTRLTVT.

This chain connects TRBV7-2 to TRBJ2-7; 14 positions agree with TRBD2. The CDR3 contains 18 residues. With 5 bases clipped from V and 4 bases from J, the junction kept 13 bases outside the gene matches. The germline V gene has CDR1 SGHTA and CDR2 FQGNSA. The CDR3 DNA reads TGTGCCAGCAGCCCCGGGACTAGCGGGGGAGGGCCCCCTTACGAGCAGTACTTC. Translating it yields CASSPGTSGGGPPYEQYF. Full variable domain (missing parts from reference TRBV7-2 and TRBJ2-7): GAGVSQSPSNKVTEKGKDVELRCDPISGHTALYWYRQSLGQGLEFLIYFQGNSAPDKSGLPSDRFSAERTGGSVSTLTIQRTQQEDSAVYLCASSPGTSGGGPPYEQYFGPGTRLTVT.

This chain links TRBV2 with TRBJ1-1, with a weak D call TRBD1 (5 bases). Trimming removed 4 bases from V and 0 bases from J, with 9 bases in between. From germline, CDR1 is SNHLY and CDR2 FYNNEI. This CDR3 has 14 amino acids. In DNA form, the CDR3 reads TGTGCCAGCAGTGTGCAGGGCTTGAACACTGAAGCTTTCTTT. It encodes CASSVQGLNTEAFF.

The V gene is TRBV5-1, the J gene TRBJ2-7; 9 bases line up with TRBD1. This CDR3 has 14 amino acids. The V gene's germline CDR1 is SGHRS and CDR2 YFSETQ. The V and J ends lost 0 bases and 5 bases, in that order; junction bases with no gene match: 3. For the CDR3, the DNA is TGCGCCAGCAGCTTGGTCTGGACAGGGGACGAGCAGTACTTC. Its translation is CASSLVWTGDEQYF.

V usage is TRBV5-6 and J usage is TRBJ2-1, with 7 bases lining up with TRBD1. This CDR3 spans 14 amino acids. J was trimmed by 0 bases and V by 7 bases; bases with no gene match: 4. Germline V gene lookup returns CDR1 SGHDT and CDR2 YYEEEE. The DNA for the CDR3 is TGTGCCAGCCTTAGGGGGCGCTCCTACAATGAGCAGTTCTTC. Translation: CASLRGRSYNEQFF.

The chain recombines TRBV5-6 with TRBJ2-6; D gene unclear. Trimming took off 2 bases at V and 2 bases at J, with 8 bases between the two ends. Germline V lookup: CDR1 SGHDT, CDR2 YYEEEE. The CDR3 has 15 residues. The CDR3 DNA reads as TGTGCCAGCAGCTTCAGATCTCCTGGGGCCAACGTCCTGACTTTC. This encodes CASSFRSPGANVLTF.

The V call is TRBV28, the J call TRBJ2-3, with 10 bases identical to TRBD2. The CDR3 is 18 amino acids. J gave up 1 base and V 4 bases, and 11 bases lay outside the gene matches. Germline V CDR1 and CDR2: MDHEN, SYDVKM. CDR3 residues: CASSSPPSGRGGTDTQYF. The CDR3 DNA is TGTGCCAGCAGTTCCCCCCCGAGCGGGAGGGGGGGCACAGATACGCAGTATTTT.

The CDR3 reads CASSLSQGRDIDYGYTF. The CDR3 nucleotides read TGTGCCAGCAGTTTATCCCAGGGCCGGGACATCGACTATGGCTACACCTTC. This chain joins TRBV28 and TRBJ1-2, with D perhaps matching TRBD1 (6 bases). Trimming shortened V by 1 base and J by 3 bases, and 18 bases separated the two germline ends. The V gene's germline CDR1 is MDHEN and CDR2 SYDVKM. The CDR3 spans 17 residues.

The CDR3 DNA reads TGTGCCAGTAGTCTCCTGACTAGCGGGAGAGGAAATGAGCAGTTCTTC. It translates to CASSLLTSGRGNEQFF. The gene calls are TRBV19 and TRBJ2-1; 12 bases match TRBD2. CDR3 length: 16 residues. V lost 5 bases, J lost 7 bases, and 9 bases stayed unmatched. CDR1 LNHDA and CDR2 SQIVND come from the germline V gene (reference sequence). Together with reference TRBV19 and TRBJ2-1, the CDR3 gives the full variable domain: DGGITQSPKYLFRKEGQNVTLSCEQNLNHDAMYWYRQDPGQGLRLIYYSQIVNDFQKGDIAEGYSVSREKKESFPLTVTSAQKNPTAFYLCASSLLTSGRGNEQFFGPGTRLTVL.

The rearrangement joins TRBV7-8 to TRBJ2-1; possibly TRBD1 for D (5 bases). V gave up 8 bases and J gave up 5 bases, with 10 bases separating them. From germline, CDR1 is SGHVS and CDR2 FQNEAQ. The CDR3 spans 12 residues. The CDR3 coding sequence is TGTGCCAGCCGTACCAGGGACAATGAGCAGTTCTTC. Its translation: CASRTRDNEQFF. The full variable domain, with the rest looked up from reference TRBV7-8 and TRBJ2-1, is GAGVSQSPRYKVAKRGQDVALRCDPISGHVSLFWYQQALGQGPEFLTYFQNEAQLDKSGLPSDRFFAERPEGSVSTLKIQRTQQEDSAVYLCASRTRDNEQFFGPGTRLTVL.

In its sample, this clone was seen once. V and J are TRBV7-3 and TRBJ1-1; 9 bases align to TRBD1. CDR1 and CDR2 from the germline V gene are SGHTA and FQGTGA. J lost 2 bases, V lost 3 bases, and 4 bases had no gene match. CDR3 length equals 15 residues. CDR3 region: CASSFSGQGNTEAFF. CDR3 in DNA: TGTGCCAGCAGCTTCTCGGGACAGGGCAACACTGAAGCTTTCTTT.

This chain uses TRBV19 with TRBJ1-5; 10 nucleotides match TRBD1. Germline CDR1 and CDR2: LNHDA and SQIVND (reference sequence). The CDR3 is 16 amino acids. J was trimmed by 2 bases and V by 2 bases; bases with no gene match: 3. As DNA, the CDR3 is TGTGCCAGTAGTATATTAGGGACAGGGGGCAATCAGCCCCAGCATTTT. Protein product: CASSILGTGGNQPQHF.

The CDR3 is CASSSDTRSSGNEKLFF. The CDR3 bases are TGTGCCAGCAGTTCCGATACCCGGTCCTCGGGTAATGAAAAACTGTTTTTT. V is TRBV28 and J is TRBJ1-4, with unresolved D. Trimming removed 4 bases from V and 4 bases from J, with 19 bases in between. The length of the CDR3 is 17 residues. Germline-derived CDR1 and CDR2 are MDHEN and SYDVKM.